Shown below are 25 T cell receptor beta chains from a single sample sequenced in a study of blood T cell repertoires in COVID-19. Clones were sequenced by immunoSEQ multiplex PCR, and TCRdb holds only the in-frame ones, with some missing. Altogether more than 300,000 clones are present, 90% to 95% being singletons, with the ten largest covering 3% to 5%. Sample: PBMCs or T cells enriched from blood (not recorded which). These receptors all come from a woman between 25 and 40 years old who had been exposed to COVID-19.

The V gene is TRBV5-1, the J gene TRBJ1-3; a weak D match, TRBD1 (6 bases). Germline V gene sequence: CDR1 SGHRS, CDR2 YFSETQ. The CDR3 is 16 amino acids. Trimming cost V 0 bases and J 3 bases, with 13 bases left between them. The CDR3 spells CASSLGAGAGGNTIYF. The CDR3 bases are TGCGCCAGCAGCTTGGGAGCGGGGGCAGGTGGAAACACCATATATTTT.

This clone is a singleton in its sample. The V and J genes are TRBV5-4 and TRBJ2-1; 11 positions match TRBD2. The CDR3 sequence is 15 residues long. CDR1 is SGHNT, CDR2 YYREEE, per germline (reference sequence). The V gene end was trimmed by 1 base and the J gene end by 5 bases; junction bases not matched to a gene: 2. CDR3 loop: CASSLLAGGHNEQFF. The CDR3 DNA is TGTGCCAGCAGCTTGCTAGCGGGGGGTCACAATGAGCAGTTCTTC.

The rearrangement joins TRBV4-2 to TRBJ1-2; TRBD1 aligns across 8 bases. With V trimmed by 4 bases and J by 6 bases, 7 bases remained unmatched. The CDR3 totals 14 residues. Germline loops: CDR1 LGHNA, CDR2 YNFKEQ. CDR3 sequence (DNA): TGTGCCAGCAGCCGAGGCGACAGGGGTGATGGCTACACCTTC. Translation: CASSRGDRGDGYTF.

The chain has TRBV3-1 (or the pseudogene TRBV3-2) and TRBJ1-2, with TRBD1 matching 9 bases. From germline, CDR1 is LGHDT and CDR2 YNNKEL (reference sequence). J lost 6 bases, V lost 5 bases, and 10 bases had no gene match. The CDR3 runs to 15 residues. This CDR3 is CASSDRDRALNGYTF. CDR3 DNA sequence: TGTGCCAGCAGCGACCGGGACAGGGCTCTAAATGGCTACACCTTC.

The genes are TRBV9 and TRBJ1-2; D is uncertain. Trimming took 1 base from V and 5 from J, leaving 6 bases between them. The CDR3 runs 12 residues. Germline CDR1 and CDR2: SGDLS and YYNGEE. CDR3: CASSVFSYGYTF. The DNA for the CDR3 is TGTGCCAGCAGCGTATTTAGTTATGGCTACACCTTC.

The chain uses TRBV7-2 and TRBJ2-1; D is perhaps TRBD2 (5 bases). Trimming removed 0 bases at V and 4 bases at J, with 7 bases between. Germline assignment: CDR1 SGHTA and CDR2 FQGNSA. The CDR3 totals 14 residues. DNA for the CDR3: TGTGCCAGCAGCTTAGCGGGAGCTTACAATGAGCAGTTCTTC. Amino acid sequence: CASSLAGAYNEQFF.

The chain recombines TRBV12-5 with TRBJ1-3; tentative D call: TRBD1 (5 bases). Between the trimmed V and J ends, which lost 4 bases and 2 bases, there was a span of 9 bases. Germline assignment: CDR1 LGHNT and CDR2 FRNRAP. The CDR3 length is 14 residues. This CDR3 reads CASGSGLAGNTIYF. In nucleotides, the CDR3 is TGTGCTAGTGGTTCAGGGCTTGCTGGAAACACCATATATTTT.

This sequence joins TRBV6-5 and TRBJ2-1; TRBD2 matches at 7 bases. The germline gives CDR1 MNHEY, CDR2 SVGAGI. The ends lost 5 bases at V and 7 bases at J; junction bases unmatched: 5. The CDR3 covers 13 residues. CDR3 region: CASSPGTKNEQFF. The CDR3 DNA reads TGTGCCAGCAGTCCTGGGACTAAAAATGAGCAGTTCTTC.

CDR3 in DNA: TGTGCCAGCAGCTACAGGCGCCCCTATGGCTACACCTTC. Amino acid sequence: CASSYRRPYGYTF. The chain couples TRBV28 to TRBJ1-2; tentative D call: TRBD1 (5 bases). This CDR3 is 13 amino acids long. CDR1 is MDHEN and CDR2 is SYDVKM in the germline V gene. Deletions cut 6 bases from V and 4 bases from J, with 12 bases between.

The V gene is TRBV20-1, the J gene TRBJ1-6; 8 bases map to TRBD1. Per germline, CDR1 DFQATT and CDR2 SNEGSKA (reference sequence). This CDR3 spans 13 amino acids. V shed 3 bases and J 13 bases; nucleotides not matched to a gene: 8. CDR3 amino acids: CSASSQGGNPLHF. The CDR3 coding sequence is TGCAGTGCTAGTTCACAGGGGGGAAACCCCCTCCACTTT.

This clone was seen only once. V usage is TRBV4-2 and J usage is TRBJ2-4; 8 nucleotides align to TRBD2. V shed 4 bases and J 2 bases; nucleotides not matched to a gene: 10. Germline V CDR1 and CDR2: LGHNA, YNFKEQ. This CDR3 contains 17 residues. The CDR3 protein is CASSPQAGAGPKNIQYF. CDR3 nucleotide sequence: TGTGCCAGCAGCCCTCAAGCGGGGGCCGGTCCCAAAAACATTCAGTACTTC.

The rearrangement uses TRBV4-3 and TRBJ1-1, with TRBD1 as a possible D gene (5 bases). The CDR3 totals 15 residues. Germline V CDR1 and CDR2: LGHNA, YSLEER. The V and J ends lost 4 bases and 5 bases respectively, with 17 bases between them. The CDR3 loop is CASSPVGGARTEAFF. The DNA for the CDR3 is TGCGCCAGCAGCCCGGTCGGAGGGGCGCGGACTGAAGCTTTCTTT.

This clone appeared a few times. The gene calls are TRBV7-2 and TRBJ1-2; D is possibly TRBD1 (6 bases). Germline assignment: CDR1 SGHTA and CDR2 FQGNSA. The CDR3 contains 16 residues. V dropped 5 bases and J dropped 5 bases, with 21 bases sitting between them. The CDR3 protein is CASSPNQGHTGYGYTF. For the CDR3, the DNA is TGTGCCAGCAGCCCAAACCAGGGACATACGGGATATGGCTACACCTTC. Variable domain in full (rest from reference TRBV7-2 and TRBJ1-2): GAGVSQSPSNKVTEKGKDVELRCDPISGHTALYWYRQSLGQGLEFLIYFQGNSAPDKSGLPSDRFSAERTGGSVSTLTIQRTQQEDSAVYLCASSPNQGHTGYGYTFGSGTRLTVV.

The chain employs TRBV27 and TRBJ2-3, with 9 bases identical to TRBD1. The CDR3 runs to 14 residues. Germline CDR1 reads MNHEY; CDR2 reads SMNVEV (reference sequence). The junction had 1 base not matched to a gene; V was cut back by 1 base and J by 5 bases. As DNA, the CDR3 is TGTGCCAGCAGTTTATACAGGGGGCAAGATACGCAGTATTTT. Amino acid sequence: CASSLYRGQDTQYF.

The chain uses TRBV2 and TRBJ2-5; tentative D call: TRBD2 (6 bases). This CDR3 has 13 amino acids. From germline, CDR1 is SNHLY and CDR2 FYNNEI. The V end was cut by 5 bases, the J end by 5 bases, with 12 bases between. Here the CDR3 DNA reads TGTGCCAGCAGTCTGAGGACTATCGAGACCCAGTACTTC. Amino acids: CASSLRTIETQYF.

V usage is TRBV5-8 and J usage is TRBJ1-4; possibly TRBD1 for D (6 bases). V was clipped by 7 bases and J by 6 bases, with 16 bases between them. The V gene's germline CDR1 is SGHTS and CDR2 YDEGEE. The CDR3 consists of 14 residues. The CDR3 bases are TGTGCCAGCCTCCTGGGGGCCAGGGATGAAAAACTGTTTTTT. Translated, it gives CASLLGARDEKLFF.

The J gene is TRBJ1-1, the V gene TRBV19; the match to TRBD1 covers 9 bases. The CDR3 runs 15 residues. V was pared by 6 bases and J by 0 bases, with 5 bases of the junction left unmatched. Germline V CDR1 and CDR2: LNHDA, SQIVND (reference sequence). CDR3 in DNA: TGTGCCAGTAGGAACAACAGGGGGCTGAACACTGAAGCTTTCTTT. This encodes CASRNNRGLNTEAFF.

The chain combines TRBV27 with TRBJ1-2, with TRBD1 matching 8 bases. The CDR3 runs to 14 residues. Germline V gene data show CDR1 as MNHEY and CDR2 as SMNVEV (reference sequence). J gave up 5 bases and V 3 bases, and 5 bases lay outside the gene matches. CDR3 nucleotides: TGTGCCAGCAGTTTTAACACAGGGGGGTATGGCTACACCTTC. Encoded protein: CASSFNTGGYGYTF.

This clone was observed once. The chain uses TRBV4-1 and TRBJ1-5, with unresolved D. In germline, CDR1 is MGHRA, CDR2 YSYEKL. The germline V and J ends were trimmed by 0 bases and 5 bases, with 8 bases remaining between them. The CDR3 contains 14 residues. In DNA, the CDR3 is TGCGCCAGCAGCCAAGAACTGGGAGATCAGCCCCAGCATTTT. It encodes CASSQELGDQPQHF.

The chain joins TRBV6-5 to TRBJ2-7, with D possibly matching TRBD2 (6 bases). Germline CDR1 reads MNHEY; CDR2 reads SVGAGI. V was shortened by 0 bases and J by 0 bases, with 12 bases between the two germline ends. CDR3 length: 16 residues. As DNA, the CDR3 is TGTGCCAGCAGTTACTCCCTCACGGGGGTCTCCTACGAGCAGTACTTC. Protein sequence: CASSYSLTGVSYEQYF.

This rearrangement joins TRBV5-1 to TRBJ1-3; the D is unclear. The ends were cut back, 0 bases at V and 1 base at J, with 14 bases in the middle. Per germline, CDR1 SGHRS and CDR2 YFSETQ. CDR3 length: 17 residues. In DNA form, the CDR3 reads TGCGCCAGCAGCTTGGGGCCCCCCACTATATCTGGAAACACCATATATTTT. This codes for CASSLGPPTISGNTIYF.

This chain links TRBV29-1 with TRBJ2-3, with 7 bases that match TRBD2. The V segment lost 6 bases and the J segment 1 base; nucleotides outside the gene matches: 13. The CDR3 contains 16 residues. Germline CDR1 reads SQVTM; CDR2 reads ANQGSEA. The CDR3 nucleotides read TGCAGCGTCCACAAGACTAGCTGGCGGGGCACAGATACGCAGTATTTT. It is translated as CSVHKTSWRGTDTQYF.

This sequence joins TRBV18 and TRBJ2-1; tentatively, D is TRBD2 (5 bases). The CDR3 spans 15 residues. Trimming stripped 2 bases from V and 3 bases from J, with 11 bases between. Germline-derived CDR1 and CDR2 are KGHSH and LQKENI. This CDR3 is CASSPTRRVYNEQFF. CDR3 nucleotide sequence: TGTGCCAGCTCACCAACTAGAAGGGTCTACAATGAGCAGTTCTTC.

This clone was seen ten or more times. The J gene is TRBJ2-7, the V gene TRBV13, with unresolved D. This CDR3 spans 10 amino acids. The V end was cut by 4 bases, the J end by 4 bases, with 2 bases between. The V gene's germline CDR1 is PRHDT and CDR2 FYEKMQ (reference sequence). CDR3 coding DNA: TGTGCCAGCAGCTCTTACGAGCAGTACTTC. It specifies CASSSYEQYF.

This chain connects TRBV3-1 (or the pseudogene TRBV3-2) to TRBJ2-7; 9 bases are shared with TRBD2. This CDR3 is 18 amino acids long. The V and J ends lost 1 base and 2 bases, in that order; junction bases with no gene match: 12. The germline CDR1 and CDR2 sequences are LGHDT and YNNKEL (reference sequence). CDR3 DNA: TGTGCCAGCAGCCAAGGAACCGTGCGGGCTAGCGGGGCCTACGAGCAGTACTTC. It specifies CASSQGTVRASGAYEQYF.